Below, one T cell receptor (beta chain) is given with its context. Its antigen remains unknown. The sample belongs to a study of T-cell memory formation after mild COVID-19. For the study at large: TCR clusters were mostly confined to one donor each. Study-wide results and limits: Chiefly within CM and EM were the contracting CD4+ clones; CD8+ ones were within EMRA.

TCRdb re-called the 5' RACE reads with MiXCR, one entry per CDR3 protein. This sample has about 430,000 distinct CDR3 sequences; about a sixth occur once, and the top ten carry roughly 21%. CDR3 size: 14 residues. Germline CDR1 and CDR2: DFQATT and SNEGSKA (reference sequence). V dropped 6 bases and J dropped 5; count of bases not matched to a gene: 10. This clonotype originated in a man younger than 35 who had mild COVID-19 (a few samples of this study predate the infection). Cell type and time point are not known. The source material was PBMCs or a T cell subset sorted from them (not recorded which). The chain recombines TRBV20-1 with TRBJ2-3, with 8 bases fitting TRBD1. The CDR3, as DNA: TGCAGTGCCTTCTCTACAGGGGGGAAAGATACGCAGTATTTT. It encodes CSAFSTGGKDTQYF.